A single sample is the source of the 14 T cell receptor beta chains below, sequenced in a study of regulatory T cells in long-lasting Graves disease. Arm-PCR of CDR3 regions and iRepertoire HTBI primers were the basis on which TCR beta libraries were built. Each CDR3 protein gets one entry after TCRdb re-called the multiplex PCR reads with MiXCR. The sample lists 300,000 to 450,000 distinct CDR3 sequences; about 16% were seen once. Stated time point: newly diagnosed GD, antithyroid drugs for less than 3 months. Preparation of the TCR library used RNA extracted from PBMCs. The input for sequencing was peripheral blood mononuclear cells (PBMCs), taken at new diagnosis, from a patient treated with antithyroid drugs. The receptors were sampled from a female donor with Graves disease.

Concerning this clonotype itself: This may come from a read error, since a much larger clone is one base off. CDR3 in amino acids: CASSLAGGLGGEQYF. For the CDR3, the DNA is TGCGCCAGCAGCTTGGCCGGGGGACTAGGTGGCGAGCAGTACTTC. The V gene is TRBV5-1, the J gene TRBJ2-7; 8 positions agree with TRBD2. Looked up from germline, CDR1 is SGHRS and CDR2 is YFSETQ. V shed 0 bases, J shed 6 bases, and the junction held 8 bases outside the gene matches. This CDR3 is 15 amino acids long.

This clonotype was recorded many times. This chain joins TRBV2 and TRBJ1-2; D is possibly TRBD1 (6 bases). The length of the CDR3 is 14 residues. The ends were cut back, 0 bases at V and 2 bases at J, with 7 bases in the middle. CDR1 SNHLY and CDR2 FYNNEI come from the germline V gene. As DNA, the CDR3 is TGTGCCAGCAGTGAAGCAGGGGGGAACTATGGCTACACCTTC. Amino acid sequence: CASSEAGGNYGYTF.

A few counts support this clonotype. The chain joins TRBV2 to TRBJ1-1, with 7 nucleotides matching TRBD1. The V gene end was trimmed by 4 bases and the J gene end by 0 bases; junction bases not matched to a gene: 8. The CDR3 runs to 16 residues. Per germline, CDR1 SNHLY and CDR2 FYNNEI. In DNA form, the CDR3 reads TGTGCCAGCAGTGCAATTCCGGGACAGCTGAACACTGAAGCTTTCTTT. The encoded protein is CASSAIPGQLNTEAFF.

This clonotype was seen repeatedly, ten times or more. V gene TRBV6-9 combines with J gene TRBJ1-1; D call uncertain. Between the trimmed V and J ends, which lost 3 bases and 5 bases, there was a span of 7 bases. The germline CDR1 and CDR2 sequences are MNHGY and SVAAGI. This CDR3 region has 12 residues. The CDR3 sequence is CASSYPATEAFF. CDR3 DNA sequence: TGTGCCAGCAGTTACCCAGCTACTGAAGCTTTCTTT.

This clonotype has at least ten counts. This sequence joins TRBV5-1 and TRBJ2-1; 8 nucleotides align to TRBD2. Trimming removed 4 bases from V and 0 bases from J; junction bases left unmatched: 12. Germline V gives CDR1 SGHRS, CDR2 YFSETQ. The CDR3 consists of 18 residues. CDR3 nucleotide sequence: TGCGCCAGCAGCGTAACCGGGACTAGGGAAAGCTCCTACAATGAGCAGTTCTTC. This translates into CASSVTGTRESSYNEQFF.

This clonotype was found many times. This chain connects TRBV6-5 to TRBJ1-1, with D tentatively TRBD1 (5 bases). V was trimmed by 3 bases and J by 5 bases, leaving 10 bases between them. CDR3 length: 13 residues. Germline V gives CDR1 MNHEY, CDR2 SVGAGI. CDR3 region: CASSYGRATEAFF. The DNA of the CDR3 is TGTGCCAGCAGTTATGGCAGGGCTACTGAAGCTTTCTTT.

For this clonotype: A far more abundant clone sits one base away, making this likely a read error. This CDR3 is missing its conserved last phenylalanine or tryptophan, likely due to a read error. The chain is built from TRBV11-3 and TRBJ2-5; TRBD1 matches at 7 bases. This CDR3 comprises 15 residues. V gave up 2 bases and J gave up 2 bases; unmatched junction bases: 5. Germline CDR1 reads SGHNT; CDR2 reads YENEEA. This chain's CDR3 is CASSLSGQRQETQYS. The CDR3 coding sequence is TGTGCCAGCAGCTTATCGGGACAGCGACAAGAGACCCAGTACTCC.

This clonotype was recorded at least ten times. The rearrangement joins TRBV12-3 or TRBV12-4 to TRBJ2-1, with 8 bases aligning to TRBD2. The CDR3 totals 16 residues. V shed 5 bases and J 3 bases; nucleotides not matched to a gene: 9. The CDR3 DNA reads TGTGCCAGCAGTCCCCGGAGCGGGAGATTCTACAATGAGCAGTTCTTC. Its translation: CASSPRSGRFYNEQFF.

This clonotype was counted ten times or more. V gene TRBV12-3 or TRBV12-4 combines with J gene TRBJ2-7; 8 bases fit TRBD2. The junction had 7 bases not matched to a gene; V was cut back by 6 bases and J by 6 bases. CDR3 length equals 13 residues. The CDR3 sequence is CASSSGLVGEQYF. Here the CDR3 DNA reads TGTGCCAGCAGCTCGGGACTAGTAGGCGAGCAGTACTTC.

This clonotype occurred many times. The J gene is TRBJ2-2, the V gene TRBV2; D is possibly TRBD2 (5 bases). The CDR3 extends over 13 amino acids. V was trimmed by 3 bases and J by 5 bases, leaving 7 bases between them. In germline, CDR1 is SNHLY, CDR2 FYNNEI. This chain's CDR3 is CASSESGTGELFF. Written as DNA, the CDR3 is TGTGCCAGCAGTGAGAGCGGAACCGGGGAGCTGTTTTTT.

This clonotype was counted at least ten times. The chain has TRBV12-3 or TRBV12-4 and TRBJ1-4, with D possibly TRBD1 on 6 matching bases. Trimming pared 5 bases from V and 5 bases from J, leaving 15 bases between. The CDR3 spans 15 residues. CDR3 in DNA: TGTGCCAGCAGTGGGGGGGCCAGCCCGAATGAAAAACTGTTTTTT. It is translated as CASSGGASPNEKLFF.

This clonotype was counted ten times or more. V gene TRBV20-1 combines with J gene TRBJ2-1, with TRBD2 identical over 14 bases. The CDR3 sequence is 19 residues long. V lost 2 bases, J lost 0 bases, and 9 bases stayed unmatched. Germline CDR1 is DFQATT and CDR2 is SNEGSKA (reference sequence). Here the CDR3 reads CSARPGLAGGRGSYNEQFF. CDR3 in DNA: TGCAGTGCTAGACCTGGACTAGCGGGAGGTAGGGGCTCCTACAATGAGCAGTTCTTC.

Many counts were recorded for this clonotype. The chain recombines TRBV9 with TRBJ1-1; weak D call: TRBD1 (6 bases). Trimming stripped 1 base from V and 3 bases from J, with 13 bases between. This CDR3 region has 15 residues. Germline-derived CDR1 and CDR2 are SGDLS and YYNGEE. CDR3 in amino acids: CASSVRAGAYTEAFF. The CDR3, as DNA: TGTGCCAGCAGCGTAAGGGCAGGGGCCTACACTGAAGCTTTCTTT.

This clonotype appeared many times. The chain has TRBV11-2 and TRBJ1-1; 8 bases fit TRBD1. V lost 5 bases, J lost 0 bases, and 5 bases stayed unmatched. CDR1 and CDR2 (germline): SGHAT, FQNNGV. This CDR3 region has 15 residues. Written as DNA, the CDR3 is TGTGCCAGCAGCCGAGGGGACAGGTTGAACACTGAAGCTTTCTTT. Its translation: CASSRGDRLNTEAFF.